This is a list of T cell receptor beta chains from one sample in a study of lymphopenia after photon versus proton radiotherapy. Profiling relied on immunoSEQ multiplex PCR, and the TCRdb table lists in-frame clones only, not all of them. The sample consists of about 39,000 clones, approximately 90% of them appearing once. The sample in question was peripheral blood, obtained from a patient treated with photon-based radiotherapy. Receptor source: a man aged 60 to 75 with cholangiocarcinoma. Each CDR3 is given with its conserved first and last residue. Each record gives: V gene, J gene, D gene, clone size, CDR3 length, CDR3 DNA, CDR3 protein. D genes are given only for firm matches. Clone size is given for some rows only: seen once, a few or many times, or a class if the clone is expanded.

>TRBV9|TRBJ2-2|TRBD2|-|16
TGTGCCAGCAGCGCTAGACGGGCGGGGGGCACCGGGGAGCTGTTTTTT
CASSARRAGGTGELFF
>TRBV19|TRBJ2-2|TRBD1|-|15
TGTGCCAGTAGCGTGGGACAGACGAACACCGGGGAGCTGTTTTTT
CASSVGQTNTGELFF
>TRBV28|TRBJ2-5|-|once|14
TGTGCCAGCACCCCTTGGGCGGAACAAGAGACCCAGTACTTC
CASTPWAEQETQYF
>TRBV18|TRBJ1-1|-|-|16
TGTGCCAGCTCACCCGGGACGCACGGGATGAACACTGAAGCTTTCTTT
CASSPGTHGMNTEAFF
>TRBV6-5|TRBJ2-7|TRBD2|once|16
TGTGCCAGCAGTTATGGAACTAGCGGGAGAGTCTACGAGCAGTACTTC
CASSYGTSGRVYEQYF
>TRBV27|TRBJ2-7|TRBD2|-|14
TGTGCCAGCAGTCTTAAGCGGGAGGGTTACGAGCAGTACTTC
CASSLKREGYEQYF
>TRBV6-1|TRBJ1-2|-|-|16
TGTGCCAGCAGTGAAGCGCGCGGGACTCTACCCCTTGGCTACACCTTC
CASSEARGTLPLGYTF
>TRBV14|TRBJ1-4|-|-|15
TGTGCCAGCAGCCAAGCCCTGGGGGGTGATGAAAAACTGTTTTTT
CASSQALGGDEKLFF
>TRBV6-6|TRBJ2-7|-|-|16
TGTGCCAGCAGCAAACGTGGCGAGGGGTTTGCCTACGAGCAGTACTTC
CASSKRGEGFAYEQYF
>TRBV4-3|TRBJ2-7|TRBD1|-|13
TGCGCCAGCAGCCAGGGCCGGGACAGGGAGCAGTACTTC
CASSQGRDREQYF
>TRBV5-1|TRBJ2-3|TRBD2|-|19
TGCGCCAGCAGCTTAGCCACCACTGTACTAGCGGGAGTCACGGATACGCAGTATTTT
CASSLATTVLAGVTDTQYF
>TRBV28|TRBJ2-3|TRBD2|-|18
TGTGCCAGCAGTTTCGCTTTCGGGACTAGCGGGAAATCGAATACGCAGTATTTT
CASSFAFGTSGKSNTQYF
>TRBV7-9|TRBJ2-7|-|-|13
TGTGCCAGCAGCTTAGAGGTACAGTACGAGCAGTACTTC
CASSLEVQYEQYF
>TRBV7-6|TRBJ2-7|TRBD1|-|15
TGTGCCAGCAGCTTAGGGCAGGGGGCAGCCTACGAGCAGTACTTC
CASSLGQGAAYEQYF
>TRBV7-2|TRBJ1-2|-|once|13
TGTGCCATGATGGCAGGGAATAACTATGGCTACACCTTC
CAMMAGNNYGYTF
>TRBV6-1|TRBJ2-3|-|-|16
TGTGCCAGCAGTGGAGACAGGGGAGGGGGCACAGATACGCAGTATTTT
CASSGDRGGGTDTQYF
>TRBV29-1|TRBJ2-1|TRBD2|-|13
TGCAGCGTTGAGGGAGGGGTATTTGATGAGCAGTTCTTC
CSVEGGVFDEQFF
>TRBV6-6|TRBJ1-5|TRBD1|-|15
TGTGCCAGCAGTTTACCTAGACAGGGGAATCAGCCCCAGCATTTT
CASSLPRQGNQPQHF
>TRBV5-1|TRBJ1-2|-|-|14
TGCGCCAGCAGCCCGAACCGGGGGGTCGAAGGCTACACCTTC
CASSPNRGVEGYTF
>TRBV29-1|TRBJ2-3|-|-|15
TGCAGCGTCGGCGGCGGGATAAGTACTTTAGATACGCAGTATTTT
CSVGGGISTLDTQYF
>TRBV5-4|TRBJ2-5|-|-|15
TGTGCCAGCAGCCCCCGAGACAGGTTACAAGAGACCCAGTACTTC
CASSPRDRLQETQYF
>TRBV4-1|TRBJ2-2|TRBD1|-|16
TGCGCCAGCAGCCCGACACAGGGGTGGGACACCGGGGAGCTGTTTTTT
CASSPTQGWDTGELFF
>TRBV2|TRBJ2-7|-|-|14
TGTGCCAGCAGTGGGGAGCAGGATTCCTACGAGCAGTACTTC
CASSGEQDSYEQYF
>TRBV13|TRBJ2-1|TRBD1|once|16
TGTGCCAGCAGCGCCAGACAGGGAAATTTCGGCAGTGAGCAGTTCTTC
CASSARQGNFGSEQFF
>TRBV7-9|TRBJ1-5|-|-|15
TGTGCCAGCAGCTACACCCGGGACCCTGGTCAGCCCCAGCATTTT
CASSYTRDPGQPQHF
>TRBV6-1|TRBJ1-5|-|once|12
TGTGCCAGCAGTAATAGCAATCAGCCCCAGCATTTT
CASSNSNQPQHF
>TRBV4-2|TRBJ2-7|TRBD1|-|14
TGTGCCAGCAGCCAAGCCCAGGGGGACTACGAGCAGTACTTC
CASSQAQGDYEQYF
>TRBV12-5|TRBJ2-4|-|-|14
TGTGCTAGTGGTCCTGGGCAGGGGGGCAACATTCAGTACTTC
CASGPGQGGNIQYF
>TRBV5-6|TRBJ1-6|TRBD1|-|14
TGTGCCAGCAGCCCTACAGGGGCTAATTCACCCCTCCACTTT
CASSPTGANSPLHF
>TRBV5-1|TRBJ2-1|-|-|17
TGCGCCAGCAGCGTGGGGCCCGGGATTGGGCGGGAAAATGAGCAGTTCTTC
CASSVGPGIGRENEQFF
>TRBV4-1|TRBJ2-1|TRBD2|-|15
TGCGCCAGCAGCCGAGGACTAGCGGGAGTAGGGGAGCAGTTCTTC
CASSRGLAGVGEQFF
>TRBV5-1|TRBJ2-2|-|-|14
TGCGCCAGCAGCTTAACACAGAACACCGGGGAGCTGTTTTTT
CASSLTQNTGELFF
>TRBV11-2|TRBJ2-1|TRBD2|-|19
TGTGCCAGCAGCTTAGCCGGGACTAGCGGGTTGGGCTCCTACAATGAGCAGTTCTTC
CASSLAGTSGLGSYNEQFF
>TRBV28|TRBJ2-7|-|-|14
TGTGCCAGCAGTTTATTCGGTAGCGCGTACGAGCAGTACTTC
CASSLFGSAYEQYF
>TRBV28|TRBJ1-3|TRBD1|-|17
TGTGCCAGCAGTATGCCGGGACAGGTGTACTCTGGAAACACCATATATTTT
CASSMPGQVYSGNTIYF
>TRBV28|TRBJ2-1|-|-|14
TGTGCCAGCTTGCAGGATGTATCCTACAATGAGCAGTTCTTC
CASLQDVSYNEQFF
>TRBV10-3|TRBJ2-2|-|-|14
TGTGCCATCAGGCCCCGGAGTGTCACCGGGGAGCTGTTTTTT
CAIRPRSVTGELFF